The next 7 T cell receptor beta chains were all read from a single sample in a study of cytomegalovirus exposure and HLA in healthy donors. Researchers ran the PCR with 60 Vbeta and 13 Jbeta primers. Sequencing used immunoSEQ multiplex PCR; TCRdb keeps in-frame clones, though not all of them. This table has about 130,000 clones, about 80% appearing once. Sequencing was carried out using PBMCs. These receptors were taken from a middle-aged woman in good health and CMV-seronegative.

CDR3 nucleotide sequence: TGTGCCACCCCGGGGGTTCGCGGGAGGTCCTACGAGCAGTACTTC. Translated: CATPGVRGRSYEQYF. V and J are TRBV6-5 and TRBJ2-7, with 8 bases lining up with TRBD2. V gave up 10 bases and J gave up 1 base; unmatched junction bases: 12. Germline V lookup: CDR1 MNHEY, CDR2 SVGAGI. This CDR3 has 15 amino acids.

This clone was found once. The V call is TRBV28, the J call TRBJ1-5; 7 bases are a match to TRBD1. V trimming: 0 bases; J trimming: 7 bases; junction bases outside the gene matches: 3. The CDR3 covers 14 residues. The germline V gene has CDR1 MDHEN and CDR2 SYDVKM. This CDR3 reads CASSLWAGGQPQHF. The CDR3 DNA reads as TGTGCCAGCAGTTTATGGGCAGGGGGACAGCCCCAGCATTTT.

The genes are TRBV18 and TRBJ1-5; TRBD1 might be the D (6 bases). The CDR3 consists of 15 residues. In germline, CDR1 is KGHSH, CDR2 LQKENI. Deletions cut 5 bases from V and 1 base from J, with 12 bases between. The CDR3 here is CASSKDSGSNQPQHF. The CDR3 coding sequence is TGTGCCAGCTCAAAGGACAGTGGCAGCAATCAGCCCCAGCATTTT.

CDR3 coding DNA: TGTGCCAGCAGCCAAGGGGAGCTACAAGAGACCCAGTACTTC. Protein sequence: CASSQGELQETQYF. The J gene is TRBJ2-5, the V gene TRBV4-2, with a weak D call TRBD2 (5 bases). The CDR3 has 14 residues. V was shortened by 1 base and J by 2 bases, with 8 bases between the two germline ends. Germline lookup yields CDR1 LGHNA and CDR2 YNFKEQ.

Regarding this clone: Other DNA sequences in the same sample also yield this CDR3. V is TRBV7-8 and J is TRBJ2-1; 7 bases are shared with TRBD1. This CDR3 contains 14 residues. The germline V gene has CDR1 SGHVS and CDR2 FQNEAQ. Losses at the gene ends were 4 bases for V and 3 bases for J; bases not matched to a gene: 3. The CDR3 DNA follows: TGTGCCAGCAGCTCGGACAGGATCTACAATGAGCAGTTCTTC. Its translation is CASSSDRIYNEQFF.

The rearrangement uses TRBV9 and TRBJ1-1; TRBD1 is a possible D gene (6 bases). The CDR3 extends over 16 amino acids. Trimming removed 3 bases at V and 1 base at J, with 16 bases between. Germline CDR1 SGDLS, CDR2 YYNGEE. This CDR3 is CASSALPGEGNTEAFF. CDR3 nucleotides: TGTGCCAGCAGCGCACTTCCAGGGGAGGGGAACACTGAAGCTTTCTTT.

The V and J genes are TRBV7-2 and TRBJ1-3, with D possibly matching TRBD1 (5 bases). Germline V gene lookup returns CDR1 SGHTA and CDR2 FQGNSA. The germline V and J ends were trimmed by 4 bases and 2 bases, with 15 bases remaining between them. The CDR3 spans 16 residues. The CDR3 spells CASSSSGGWAGNTIYF. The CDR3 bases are TGTGCCAGCAGCTCAAGCGGGGGGTGGGCTGGAAACACCATATATTTT.